This TCR beta chain emerged from a study of blood T cell repertoires in COVID-19. Participants spanned ages roughly 18 to 95 years and resided in around 25 US areas. Original handling: Amplification of reference gene primers was used by the study to estimate nucleated cell counts. Profiled with immunoSEQ multiplex PCR; TCRdb holds only in-frame clones, not every one. V and J calls and clone size are those listed in that table; D and trimming were worked out from the DNA. The sample lists under 150,000 clones; about 87% were seen once. The sequenced sample consisted of PBMCs or T cells enriched from blood (not recorded which). This clonotype was sampled from a man over 45 in a cohort exposed to, infected with or recovered from COVID-19 (not recorded which).

CDR3 coding DNA: TGTGCCAGCAGCTGGGGAGGGGGGTCGACCTACGAGCAGTACTTC. This encodes CASSWGGGSTYEQYF. V usage is TRBV5-4 and J usage is TRBJ2-7; maybe TRBD2 (7 bases). V lost 3 bases and J 2 bases, leaving 15 bases between the germline ends. The CDR3 loop spans 15 amino acids. Germline loops: CDR1 SGHNT, CDR2 YYREEE (reference sequence).